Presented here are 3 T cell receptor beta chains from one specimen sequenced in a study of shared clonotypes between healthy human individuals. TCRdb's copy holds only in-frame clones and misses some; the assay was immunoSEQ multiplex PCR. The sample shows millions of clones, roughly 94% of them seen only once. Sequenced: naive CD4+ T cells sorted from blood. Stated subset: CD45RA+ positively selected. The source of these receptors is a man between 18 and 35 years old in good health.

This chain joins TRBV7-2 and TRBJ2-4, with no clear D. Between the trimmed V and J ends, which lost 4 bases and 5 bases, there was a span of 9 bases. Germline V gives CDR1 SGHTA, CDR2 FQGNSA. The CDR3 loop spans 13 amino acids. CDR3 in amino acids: CASSSGAQNIQYF. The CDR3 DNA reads TGTGCCAGCAGCTCGGGTGCCCAAAACATTCAGTACTTC.

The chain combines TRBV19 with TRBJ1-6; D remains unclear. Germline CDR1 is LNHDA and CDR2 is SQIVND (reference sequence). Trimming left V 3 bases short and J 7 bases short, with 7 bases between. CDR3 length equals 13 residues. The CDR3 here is CASSIPTNSPLHF. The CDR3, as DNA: TGTGCCAGTAGTATTCCCACCAATTCACCCCTCCACTTT. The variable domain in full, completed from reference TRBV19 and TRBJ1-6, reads DGGITQSPKYLFRKEGQNVTLSCEQNLNHDAMYWYRQDPGQGLRLIYYSQIVNDFQKGDIAEGYSVSREKKESFPLTVTSAQKNPTAFYLCASSIPTNSPLHFGNGTRLTVT.

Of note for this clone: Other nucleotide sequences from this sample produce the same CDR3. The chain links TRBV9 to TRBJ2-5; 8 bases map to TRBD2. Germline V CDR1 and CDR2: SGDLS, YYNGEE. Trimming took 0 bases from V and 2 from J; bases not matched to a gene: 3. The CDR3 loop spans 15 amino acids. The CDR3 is CASSVGVAGQETQYF. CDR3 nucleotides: TGTGCCAGCAGCGTAGGGGTAGCGGGACAAGAGACCCAGTACTTC.